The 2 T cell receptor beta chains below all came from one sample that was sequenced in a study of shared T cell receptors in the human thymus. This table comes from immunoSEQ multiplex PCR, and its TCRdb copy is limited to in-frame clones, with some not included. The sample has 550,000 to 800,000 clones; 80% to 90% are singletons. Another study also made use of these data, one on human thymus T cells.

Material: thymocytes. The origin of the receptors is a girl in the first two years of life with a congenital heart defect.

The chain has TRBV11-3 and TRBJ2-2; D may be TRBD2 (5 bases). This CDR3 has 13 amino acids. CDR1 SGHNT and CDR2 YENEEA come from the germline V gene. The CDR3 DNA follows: TGTCCGGGAACGGGTCTAGGGTCCGGGGAGCTGTTTTTT. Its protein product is CPGTGLGSGELFF.

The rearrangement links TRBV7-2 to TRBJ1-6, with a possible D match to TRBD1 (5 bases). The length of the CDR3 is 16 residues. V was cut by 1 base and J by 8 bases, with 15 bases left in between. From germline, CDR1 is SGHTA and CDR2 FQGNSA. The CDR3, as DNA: TGTGCCAGCAGCTTAGAGGACGGGGGGTTTTATTCACCCCTCCACTTT. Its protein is CASSLEDGGFYSPLHF. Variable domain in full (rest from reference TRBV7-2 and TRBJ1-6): GAGVSQSPSNKVTEKGKDVELRCDPISGHTALYWYRQSLGQGLEFLIYFQGNSAPDKSGLPSDRFSAERTGGSVSTLTIQRTQQEDSAVYLCASSLEDGGFYSPLHFGNGTRLTVT.